The TCR beta chain under discussion was sequenced for a study of shared clonotypes between healthy human individuals. Across the whole study: There were three CD4 naive, three CD4 memory, two CD8 naive and one CD8 memory plates per donor.

There are 15 residues in the CDR3. Germline CDR1 SGDLS, CDR2 YYNGEE. The J segment lost 4 bases and the V segment lost 4 bases, leaving 10 bases of the junction unmatched. Only one count was recorded for this clone. Its antigen is as yet unknown. Study outcomes and limitations: Naive subsets usually exceeded memory subsets in estimated richness. A handful of donors showed sharing of roughly 5% of naive CD4 clonotypes.

The repertoire was sequenced with immunoSEQ multiplex PCR; TCRdb's copy has only in-frame clones and lacks some. The sample has hundreds of thousands of clones; about 96% are singletons. Naive-designated CD8 cells lacked CD45RO, were positively enriched for CCR7, and omitted terminally differentiated effector memory CD45RA+ cells. The V call is TRBV9, the J call TRBJ1-1; 7 positions agree with TRBD1. The source is a woman aged 25 to 39 in good health. Input material: naive CD8+ T cells sorted from blood. The CDR3 sequence: CASSPDPGGSTEAFF. CDR3 DNA: TGTGCCAGCAGCCCCGATCCAGGGGGTTCCACTGAAGCTTTCTTT.